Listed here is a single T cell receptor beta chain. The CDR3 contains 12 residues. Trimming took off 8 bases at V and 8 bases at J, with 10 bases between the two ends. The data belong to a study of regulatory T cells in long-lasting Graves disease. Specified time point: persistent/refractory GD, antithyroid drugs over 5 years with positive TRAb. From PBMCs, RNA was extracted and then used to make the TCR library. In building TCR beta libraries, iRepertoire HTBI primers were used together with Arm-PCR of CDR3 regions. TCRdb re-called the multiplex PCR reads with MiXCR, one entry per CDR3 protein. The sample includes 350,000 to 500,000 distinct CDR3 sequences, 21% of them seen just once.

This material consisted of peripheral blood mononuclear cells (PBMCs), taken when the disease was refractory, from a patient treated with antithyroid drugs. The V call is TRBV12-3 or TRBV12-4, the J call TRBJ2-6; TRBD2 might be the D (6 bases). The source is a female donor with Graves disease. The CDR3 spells CASGRRSNVLTF. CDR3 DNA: TGTGCCAGCGGGAGGAGGTCCAACGTCCTGACTTTC.